Following are 9 T cell receptor beta chains from one sample sequenced in a study of blood T cell repertoires in COVID-19. Sequencing used immunoSEQ multiplex PCR; TCRdb keeps in-frame clones, though not all of them. The data contain a few hundred thousand clones, more than 75% of them singletons. What was sequenced was peripheral blood. The receptors shown here come from a man in his forties or fifties with acute or convalescent COVID-19.

This chain connects TRBV3-1 (or the pseudogene TRBV3-2) to TRBJ2-1, with TRBD2 matching 7 bases. This CDR3 comprises 16 residues. With V trimmed by 8 bases and J by 7 bases, 17 bases remained unmatched. Per the germline V gene, CDR1 is LGHDT and CDR2 is YNNKEL (reference sequence). CDR3 in amino acids: CASSTRGGARGNEQFF. CDR3 nucleotide sequence: TGTGCCAGCTCCACAAGGGGCGGGGCGCGGGGGAATGAGCAGTTCTTC.

V usage is TRBV3-1 (or the pseudogene TRBV3-2) and J usage is TRBJ1-2; 7 nucleotides align to TRBD1. The CDR3 covers 15 residues. J was trimmed by 1 base and V by 7 bases; bases with no gene match: 9. Germline-derived CDR1 and CDR2 are LGHDT and YNNKEL (reference sequence). CDR3 sequence: CASKQTGRLNYGYTF. The DNA of the CDR3 is TGTGCCAGCAAACAGACAGGGCGACTTAACTATGGCTACACCTTC.

This clone appeared a few times. The chain recombines TRBV12-5 with TRBJ1-1; 7 bases align to TRBD1. With V trimmed by 3 bases and J by 4 bases, 11 bases remained unmatched. Germline lookup yields CDR1 LGHNT and CDR2 FRNRAP. This CDR3 contains 16 residues. CDR3 sequence: CASGFLGTDGVTEAFF. The CDR3 nucleotides read TGTGCTAGTGGTTTTCTCGGGACAGACGGGGTCACTGAAGCTTTCTTT.

CDR3 coding DNA: TGTGCCAGCAGTCCACAGGACAGGGCTGGCTACACCTTC. Amino acids: CASSPQDRAGYTF. J is TRBJ1-2 and V is TRBV28; TRBD1 agrees at 8 bases. With V trimmed by 5 bases and J by 7 bases, 6 bases remained unmatched. Germline values: CDR1 MDHEN, CDR2 SYDVKM. The CDR3 runs 13 residues.

The chain recombines TRBV6-5 with TRBJ1-1; 8 bases are shared with TRBD1. The J segment lost 1 base and the V segment lost 6 bases, leaving 7 bases of the junction unmatched. The CDR3 consists of 15 residues. The germline gives CDR1 MNHEY, CDR2 SVGAGI. CDR3 sequence (DNA): TGTGCCAGCAGACCTTGGACAGGGTCGAACACTGAAGCTTTCTTT. Encoded protein: CASRPWTGSNTEAFF.

The chain links TRBV7-2 to TRBJ1-1; 9 bases fit TRBD1. V trimming: 1 base; J trimming: 5 bases; junction bases outside the gene matches: 2. Germline CDR1 reads SGHTA; CDR2 reads FQGNSA. The CDR3 runs 14 residues. The CDR3 loop reads CASSLDGTGTEAFF. CDR3 bases: TGTGCCAGCAGCTTAGATGGGACAGGGACTGAAGCTTTCTTT. The full variable domain, with the rest looked up from reference TRBV7-2 and TRBJ1-1, is GAGVSQSPSNKVTEKGKDVELRCDPISGHTALYWYRQSLGQGLEFLIYFQGNSAPDKSGLPSDRFSAERTGGSVSTLTIQRTQQEDSAVYLCASSLDGTGTEAFFGQGTRLTVV.

The chain carries TRBV2 and TRBJ2-7, with a weak D call TRBD1 (6 bases). Trimming took 2 bases from V and 9 from J, leaving 11 bases between them. CDR1 is SNHLY and CDR2 is FYNNEI in the germline V gene. The CDR3 has 12 residues. CDR3 sequence (DNA): TGTGCCAGCAGTGAATGGGGGCCCAGGCAGTACTTC. Its protein is CASSEWGPRQYF. Full variable domain (remainder filled in from reference TRBV2 and TRBJ2-7): EPEVTQTPSHQVTQMGQEVILRCVPISNHLYFYWYRQILGQKVEFLVSFYNNEISEKSEIFDDQFSVERPDGSNFTLKIRSTKLEDSAMYFCASSEWGPRQYFGPGTRLTVT.

The rearrangement links TRBV7-2 to TRBJ1-4; D perhaps matches TRBD1 (5 bases). The CDR3 length is 14 residues. Germline V gene sequence: CDR1 SGHTA, CDR2 FQGNSA. With 5 bases removed from V and 4 bases from J, the gap between germline ends came to 11 bases. CDR3 DNA: TGTGCCAGCAGCCGTACAGGATATAATGAAAAACTGTTTTTT. Amino acid sequence: CASSRTGYNEKLFF. Filled out from reference TRBV7-2 and TRBJ1-4, the complete variable domain reads GAGVSQSPSNKVTEKGKDVELRCDPISGHTALYWYRQSLGQGLEFLIYFQGNSAPDKSGLPSDRFSAERTGGSVSTLTIQRTQQEDSAVYLCASSRTGYNEKLFFGSGTQLSVL.

The V and J genes are TRBV2 and TRBJ2-7; D perhaps matches TRBD1 (5 bases). V lost 3 bases and J lost 3, with 12 bases in between. Germline V gene lookup returns CDR1 SNHLY and CDR2 FYNNEI. This CDR3 spans 14 amino acids. This chain's CDR3 is CASSEGLALYEQYF. CDR3 nucleotides: TGTGCCAGCAGTGAGGGGCTCGCCCTCTACGAGCAGTACTTC.